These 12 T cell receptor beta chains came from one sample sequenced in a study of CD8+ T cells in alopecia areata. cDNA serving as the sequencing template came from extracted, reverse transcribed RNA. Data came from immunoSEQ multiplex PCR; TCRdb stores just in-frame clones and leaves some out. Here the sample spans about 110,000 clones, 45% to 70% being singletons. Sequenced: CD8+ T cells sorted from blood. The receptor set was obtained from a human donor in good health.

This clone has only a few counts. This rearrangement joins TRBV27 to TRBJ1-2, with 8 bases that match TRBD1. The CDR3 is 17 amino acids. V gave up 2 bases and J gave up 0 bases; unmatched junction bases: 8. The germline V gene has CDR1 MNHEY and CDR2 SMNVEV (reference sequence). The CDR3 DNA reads TGTGCCAGCAGTTTAAGCAGGACAGGGCGTGCTAACTATGGCTACACCTTC. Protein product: CASSLSRTGRANYGYTF.

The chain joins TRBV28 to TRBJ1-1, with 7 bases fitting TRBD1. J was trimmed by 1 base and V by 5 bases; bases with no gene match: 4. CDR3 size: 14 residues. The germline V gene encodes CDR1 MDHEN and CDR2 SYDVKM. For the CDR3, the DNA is TGTGCCAGCAGTGCGGGACAGACGAACACTGAAGCTTTCTTT. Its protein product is CASSAGQTNTEAFF.

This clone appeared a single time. Written as DNA, the CDR3 is TGTGCCAGCAGAGGCCCCGGACAGACCTATGGCTACACCTTC. Protein product: CASRGPGQTYGYTF. The genes are TRBV28 and TRBJ1-2; D is possibly TRBD1 (6 bases). CDR1 is MDHEN, CDR2 SYDVKM, per germline. The CDR3 has 14 residues. V was clipped by 6 bases and J by 4 bases, with 15 bases between them.

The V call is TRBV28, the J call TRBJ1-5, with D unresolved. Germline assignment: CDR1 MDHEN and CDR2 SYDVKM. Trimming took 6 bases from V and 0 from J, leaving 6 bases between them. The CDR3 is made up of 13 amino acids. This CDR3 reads CASRDDSNQPQHF. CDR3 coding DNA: TGTGCCAGCAGGGACGATAGCAATCAGCCCCAGCATTTT. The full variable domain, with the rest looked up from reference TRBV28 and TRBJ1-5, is DVKVTQSSRYLVKRTGEKVFLECVQDMDHENMFWYRQDPGLGLRLIYFSYDVKMKEKGDIPEGYSVSREKKERFSLILESASTNQTSMYLCASRDDSNQPQHFGDGTRLSIL.

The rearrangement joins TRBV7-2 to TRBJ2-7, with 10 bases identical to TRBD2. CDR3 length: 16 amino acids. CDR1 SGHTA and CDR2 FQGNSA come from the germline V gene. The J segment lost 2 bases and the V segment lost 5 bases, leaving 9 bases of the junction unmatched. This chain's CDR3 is CASSPKRGGPPYEQYF. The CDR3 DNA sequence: TGTGCCAGCAGCCCGAAGCGGGGGGGCCCCCCCTACGAGCAGTACTTC. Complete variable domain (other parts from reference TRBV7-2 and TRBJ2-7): GAGVSQSPSNKVTEKGKDVELRCDPISGHTALYWYRQSLGQGLEFLIYFQGNSAPDKSGLPSDRFSAERTGGSVSTLTIQRTQQEDSAVYLCASSPKRGGPPYEQYFGPGTRLTVT.

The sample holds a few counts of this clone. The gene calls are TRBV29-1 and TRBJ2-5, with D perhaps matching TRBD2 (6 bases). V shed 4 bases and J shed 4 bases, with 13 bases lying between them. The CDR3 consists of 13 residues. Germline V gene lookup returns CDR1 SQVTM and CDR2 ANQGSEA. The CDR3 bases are TGCAGCGTTGTACCGGGGGACGGAGAGACCCAGTACTTC. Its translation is CSVVPGDGETQYF.

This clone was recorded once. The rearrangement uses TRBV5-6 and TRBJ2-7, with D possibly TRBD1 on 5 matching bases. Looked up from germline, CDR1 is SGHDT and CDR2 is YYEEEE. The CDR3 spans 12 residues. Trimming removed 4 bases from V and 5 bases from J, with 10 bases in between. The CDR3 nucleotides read TGTGCCAGCAGCCCAACAGGACACGAGCAGTACTTC. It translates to CASSPTGHEQYF.

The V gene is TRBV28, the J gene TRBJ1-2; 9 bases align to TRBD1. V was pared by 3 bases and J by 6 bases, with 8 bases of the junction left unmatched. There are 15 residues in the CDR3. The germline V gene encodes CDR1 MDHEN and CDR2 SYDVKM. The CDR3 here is CASSFPGQGLNGYTF. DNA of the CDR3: TGTGCCAGCAGTTTTCCCGGACAGGGGCTTAATGGCTACACCTTC.

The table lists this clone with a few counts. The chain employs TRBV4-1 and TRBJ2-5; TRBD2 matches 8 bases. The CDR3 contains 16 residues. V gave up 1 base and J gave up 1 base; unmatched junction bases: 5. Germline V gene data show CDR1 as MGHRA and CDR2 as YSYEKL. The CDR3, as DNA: TGCGCCAGCAGCCAAGTTGCGGGGGGAGCCCAAGAGACCCAGTACTTC. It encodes CASSQVAGGAQETQYF.

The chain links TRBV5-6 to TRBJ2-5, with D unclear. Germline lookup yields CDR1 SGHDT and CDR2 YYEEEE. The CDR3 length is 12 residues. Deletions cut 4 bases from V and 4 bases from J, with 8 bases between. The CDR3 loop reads CASSVNPETQYF. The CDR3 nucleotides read TGTGCCAGCAGCGTAAACCCAGAGACCCAGTACTTC. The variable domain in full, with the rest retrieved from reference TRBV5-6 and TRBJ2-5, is DAGVTQSPTHLIKTRGQQVTLRCSPKSGHDTVSWYQQALGQGPQFIFQYYEEEERQRGNFPDRFSGHQFPNYSSELNVNALLLGDSALYLCASSVNPETQYFGPGTRLLVL.

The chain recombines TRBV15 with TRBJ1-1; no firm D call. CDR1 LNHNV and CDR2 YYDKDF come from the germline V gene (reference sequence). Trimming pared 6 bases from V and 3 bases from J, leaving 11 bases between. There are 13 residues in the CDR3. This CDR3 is CATRTDTDTEAFF. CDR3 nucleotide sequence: TGTGCCACCAGGACCGACACCGACACTGAAGCTTTCTTT. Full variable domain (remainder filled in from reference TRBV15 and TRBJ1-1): DAMVIQNPRYQVTQFGKPVTLSCSQTLNHNVMYWYQQKSSQAPKLLFHYYDKDFNNEADTPDNFQSRRPNTSFCFLDIRSPGLGDTAMYLCATRTDTDTEAFFGQGTRLTVV.

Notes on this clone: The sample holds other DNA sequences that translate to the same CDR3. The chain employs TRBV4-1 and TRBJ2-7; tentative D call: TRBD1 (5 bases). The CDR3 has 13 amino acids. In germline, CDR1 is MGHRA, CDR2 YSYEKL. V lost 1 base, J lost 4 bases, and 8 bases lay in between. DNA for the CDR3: TGCGCCAGCAGCCAAGTTCCAGGGTACGAGCAGTACTTC. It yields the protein CASSQVPGYEQYF.